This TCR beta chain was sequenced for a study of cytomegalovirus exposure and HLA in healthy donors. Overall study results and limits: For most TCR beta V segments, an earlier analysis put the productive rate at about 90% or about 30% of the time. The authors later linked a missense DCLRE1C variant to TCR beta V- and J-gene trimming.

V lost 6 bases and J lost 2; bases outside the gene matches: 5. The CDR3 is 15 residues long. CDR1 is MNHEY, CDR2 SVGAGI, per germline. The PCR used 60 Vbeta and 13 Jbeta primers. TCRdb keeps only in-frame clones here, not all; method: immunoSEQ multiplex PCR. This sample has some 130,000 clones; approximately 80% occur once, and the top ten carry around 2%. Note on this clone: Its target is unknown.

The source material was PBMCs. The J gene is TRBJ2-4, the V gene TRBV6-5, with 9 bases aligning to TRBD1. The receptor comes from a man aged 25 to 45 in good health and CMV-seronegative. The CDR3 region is CASSPGTGTKNIQYF. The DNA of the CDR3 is TGTGCCAGCAGCCCCGGGACAGGGACCAAAAACATTCAGTACTTC.